This T cell receptor beta chain came from a study of low-dose radiotherapy and immunotherapy resistance in tumors. In the study overall: It was every two weeks, one day before radiation and immunotherapy, that intravenous cyclophosphamide 200 mg/m2 was given.

Time point reported: before trial treatment. There are a few counts of this clonotype. Gene-specific TRAV and TRBV primers were used for first-strand cDNA, covering alpha and beta chains. It was with a constant-region primer and a V-primer adapter that TCRs were amplified over around 19 PCR cycles. TCRdb re-called the reads through MiXCR, storing one row per CDR3 protein. The profile covers fewer than 95,000 distinct CDR3 sequences, with 9.4% appearing a single time and 0.95% to 1.3% taken by the ten largest. The J segment lost 10 bases and the V segment lost 5 bases, leaving 4 bases of the junction unmatched. The CDR3 consists of 11 residues.

The sequencing used PBMCs, collected before treatment. The receptor comes from a male donor with prostate cancer. The chain uses TRBV12-3 or TRBV12-4 and TRBJ2-5, with 7 bases aligning to TRBD2. The CDR3 coding sequence is TGTGCCAGCAGTCCTGGGAGGGGCCAGTACTTC. Translating gives CASSPGRGQYF.